The 19 T cell receptor beta chains reported below all come from one sample, sequenced in a study of cytomegalovirus exposure and HLA in healthy donors. The PCR was carried out with 60 Vbeta primers and 13 Jbeta primers. Assay: immunoSEQ multiplex PCR; the TCRdb copy retains only in-frame clones and omits some. The repertoire consists of around 140,000 clones, with 70% to 90% occurring once and the leading ten covering roughly 0.5%. The sequencing input was PBMCs. All receptors derive from a woman aged 40-49 years in good health and CMV-seronegative.

The V call is TRBV7-2, the J call TRBJ2-1; 12 bases agree with TRBD1. With V trimmed by 5 bases and J by 7 bases, 9 bases remained unmatched. Germline V gene lookup returns CDR1 SGHTA and CDR2 FQGNSA. This CDR3 contains 16 residues. The CDR3 DNA follows: TGTGCCAGCAGCCTAGAGGGACAGGGGGCGCGTAATGAGCAGTTCTTC. Translated: CASSLEGQGARNEQFF.

This clone appeared a single time. This chain joins TRBV2 and TRBJ2-3; 7 bases line up with TRBD2. After removal of 5 bases from V and 4 bases from J, the junction contained 6 bases not matched to a gene. Germline V lookup: CDR1 SNHLY, CDR2 FYNNEI. This CDR3 has 14 amino acids. The CDR3 DNA sequence: TGTGCCAGCAGTTCCGGGAGGACATCAGATACGCAGTATTTT. As protein: CASSSGRTSDTQYF.

About this clone: The junction shows a germline mismatch at one end, possibly a read error. The gene calls are TRBV5-1 and TRBJ2-3; TRBD2 aligns across 7 bases. The germline gives CDR1 SGHRS, CDR2 YFSETQ. The CDR3 has 15 residues. The DNA for the CDR3 is TGCGCCGGCAGCTTAGCGGGTCCCCCGGGAGATACGCAGTATTTT. Encoded protein: CAGSLAGPPGDTQYF.

This clone was counted once. The junction does not match germline at one end; this may be a read error. Written as DNA, the CDR3 is TGTGCCAGCAGTAAACAGGGCAAACAGCCCCAGCATTTT. Translation gives CASSKQGKQPQHF. The chain carries TRBV6-1 and TRBJ1-5; TRBD1 is a possible D gene (6 bases). Germline CDR1 MNHNS, CDR2 SASEGT. This CDR3 is built from 13 residues.

The CDR3 loop is CASSWTDSSYEQYF. The CDR3 coding sequence is TGTGCCAGCAGTTGGACAGATTCGTCCTACGAGCAGTACTTC. The gene calls are TRBV6-1 and TRBJ2-5; D is perhaps TRBD1 (6 bases). The J call may be wrong; the DNA end is better matched by TRBJ2-7. Looked up from germline, CDR1 is MNHNS and CDR2 is SASEGT. This CDR3 is 14 amino acids long.

J is TRBJ2-1 and V is TRBV25-1; tentative D call: TRBD2 (6 bases). CDR3 length equals 16 residues. Trimming took 1 base from V and 0 from J, leaving 10 bases between them. CDR1 and CDR2 (germline): MGHDK, SYGVNS. The CDR3 coding sequence is TGTGCCAGCAGTGAATCCGCGGGAAGCTCCTACAATGAGCAGTTCTTC. It codes for CASSESAGSSYNEQFF. Drawing the rest from reference TRBV25-1 and TRBJ2-1, the complete variable domain is EADIYQTPRYLVIGTGKKITLECSQTMGHDKMYWYQQDPGMELHLIHYSYGVNSTEKGDLSSESTVSRIRTEHFPLTLESARPSHTSQYLCASSESAGSSYNEQFFGPGTRLTVL.

The gene calls are TRBV6-6 and TRBJ1-3; maybe TRBD1 (6 bases). The CDR3 totals 16 residues. Germline CDR1 reads MNHNY; CDR2 reads SVGAGI (reference sequence). The V end lost 3 bases, the J end lost 0 bases, and 12 bases lay between the germline ends. The DNA of the CDR3 is TGTGCCAGCAGTTATGACAGGCCTAGCTCTGGAAACACCATATATTTT. Amino acid sequence: CASSYDRPSSGNTIYF.

The sample holds a few counts of this clone. The chain recombines TRBV5-4 with TRBJ2-7; 10 nucleotides align to TRBD2. J gave up 3 bases and V 3 bases, and 6 bases lay outside the gene matches. The length of the CDR3 is 15 residues. Germline V CDR1 and CDR2: SGHNT, YYREEE (reference sequence). The DNA of the CDR3 is TGTGCCAGCAGCTCCCTAGCGGGGGACCACTACGAGCAGTACTTC. Translation: CASSSLAGDHYEQYF.

This chain links TRBV6-1 with TRBJ1-5; 7 bases align to TRBD1. This CDR3 has 13 residues. Trimming removed 6 bases from V and 5 bases from J; junction bases left unmatched: 4. Germline-derived CDR1 and CDR2 are MNHNS and SASEGT. The CDR3 is CASRGQEDQPQHF. CDR3 bases: TGTGCCAGCAGAGGACAGGAAGATCAGCCCCAGCATTTT.

CDR3 in DNA: TGCGCCAGCAGTGCCGGGACAATTAACACCGGGGAGCTGTTTTTT. It specifies CASSAGTINTGELFF. The V call is TRBV5-1, the J call TRBJ2-2; perhaps TRBD1 as D (6 bases). V was shortened by 5 bases and J by 2 bases, with 13 bases between the two germline ends. This CDR3 region has 15 residues. Germline CDR1 and CDR2: SGHRS and YFSETQ.

The V gene is TRBV4-3, the J gene TRBJ2-3, with D maybe TRBD2 (5 bases). The CDR3 contains 15 residues. Trimming took 0 bases from V and 4 from J, leaving 11 bases between them. Looked up from germline, CDR1 is LGHNA and CDR2 is YSLEER. CDR3 DNA sequence: TGCGCCAGCAGCCAAGAAGTGGGAGCTTCAGATACGCAGTATTTT. Translated: CASSQEVGASDTQYF.

This rearrangement joins TRBV5-1 to TRBJ2-7; the match to TRBD1 covers 8 bases. V trimming: 6 bases; J trimming: 5 bases; junction bases outside the gene matches: 10. CDR1 is SGHRS, CDR2 YFSETQ, per germline. This CDR3 contains 14 residues. CDR3 sequence (DNA): TGCGCCAGCAACCGACCAGGACAGGGAGACGAGCAGTACTTC. Its protein product is CASNRPGQGDEQYF.

The chain couples TRBV7-6 to TRBJ2-2; D not certain. V lost 5 bases and J 1 base, leaving 5 bases between the germline ends. Germline values: CDR1 SGHVS, CDR2 FNYEAQ. This CDR3 contains 13 residues. The CDR3 spells CASSPLNTGELFF. CDR3 DNA sequence: TGTGCCAGCAGCCCCTTGAACACCGGGGAGCTGTTTTTT.

The V and J genes are TRBV28 and TRBJ2-3; D is perhaps TRBD1 (5 bases). The CDR3 is 13 amino acids. With 2 bases removed from V and 4 bases from J, the gap between germline ends came to 7 bases. The germline CDR1 and CDR2 sequences are MDHEN and SYDVKM. The CDR3 sequence is CASSLQGSDTQYF. DNA for the CDR3: TGTGCCAGCAGTTTACAGGGATCAGATACGCAGTATTTT.

This clone has a handful of counts. The V and J genes are TRBV18 and TRBJ1-2; D unclear. CDR1 is KGHSH, CDR2 LQKENI, per germline. Deletions cut 3 bases from V and 0 bases from J, with 5 bases between. The CDR3 is made up of 13 amino acids. CDR3 region: CASSPASNYGYTF. CDR3 bases: TGTGCCAGCTCACCGGCTTCTAACTATGGCTACACCTTC.

This chain connects TRBV5-5 to TRBJ1-1, with 8 bases fitting TRBD1. This CDR3 is built from 18 residues. V was clipped by 1 base and J by 8 bases; unmatched bases: 19. Germline CDR1 and CDR2: SGHKS and YYEKEE (reference sequence). The DNA of the CDR3 is TGTGCCAGCAGCTTGCAGATAATCACAGGGGGGATAGCCCCGGAAGCTTTCTTT. Protein product: CASSLQIITGGIAPEAFF.

There are a few counts of this clone. This chain links TRBV27 with TRBJ2-3, with 10 nucleotides matching TRBD2. The CDR3 contains 15 residues. J was trimmed by 2 bases and V by 5 bases; bases with no gene match: 4. Germline lookup yields CDR1 MNHEY and CDR2 SMNVEV (reference sequence). The CDR3 is CASSPSGSFTDTQYF. CDR3 coding DNA: TGTGCCAGCAGTCCTAGCGGGAGTTTCACAGATACGCAGTATTTT.

In this sample, this clone turned up a few times. This chain's CDR3 is CASRGGLSGNTIYF. The CDR3 nucleotides read TGTGCCAGCAGGGGGGGTCTTTCTGGAAACACCATATATTTT. The chain carries TRBV6-1 and TRBJ1-3; D might be TRBD1 (5 bases). The germline V gene encodes CDR1 MNHNS and CDR2 SASEGT. CDR3 size: 14 residues. Trimming cost V 6 bases and J 1 base, with 10 bases left between them.

V and J are TRBV4-3 and TRBJ1-4; D is unresolved. Germline V gene lookup returns CDR1 LGHNA and CDR2 YSLEER. Trimming shortened V by 0 bases and J by 4 bases, and 12 bases separated the two germline ends. The length of the CDR3 is 16 residues. CDR3 nucleotides: TGCGCCAGCAGCCAAGATTTGGTACGGGATAATGAAAAACTGTTTTTT. Translated: CASSQDLVRDNEKLFF.